This TCR beta chain is from a study of T cells after yellow fever vaccination. General study findings and limits: Shared CD4/CD8 clonotypes were a small share, likely from convergent recombination. Clones that expanded after primary vaccination mostly reappeared after the booster (96% CD4, about 89% CD8). Peak timing came faster in the weaker secondary response, day 5 versus 15. Repertoires sorted by FACS could include abundant clonotypes that are contaminants from the bulk population.

TCRdb redid the calling of the 5' RACE reads with MiXCR, one entry per CDR3 protein. This table holds roughly 150,000 distinct CDR3 sequences, 6.6% found once. Germline V gene sequence: CDR1 SGHTA, CDR2 FQGNSA. This CDR3 is built from 14 residues. V was pared by 2 bases and J by 7 bases, with 4 bases of the junction left unmatched. This clonotype came up many times. Its target is not known. This specimen consisted of CD4+ T cells sorted from PBMCs, obtained 10 days after the yellow fever booster vaccination. This receptor was obtained from a man aged 30 to 45 who received the YFV17D yellow fever vaccine. This sequence joins TRBV7-2 and TRBJ1-4; TRBD1 aligns across 7 bases. In DNA form, the CDR3 reads TGTGCCAGCAGCTTAAGGGGGCGGGTTGAAAAACTGTTTTTT. Its translation: CASSLRGRVEKLFF. Using reference TRBV7-2 and TRBJ1-4 for the parts outside the CDR3, the full variable domain is GAGVSQSPSNKVTEKGKDVELRCDPISGHTALYWYRQSLGQGLEFLIYFQGNSAPDKSGLPSDRFSAERTGGSVSTLTIQRTQQEDSAVYLCASSLRGRVEKLFFGSGTQLSVL.